This T cell receptor (beta chain) derives from a study of T cell changes during pregnancy in multiple sclerosis (dated by TCRdb to between 2018 and 2021). In terms of the full investigation: In women with multiple sclerosis, the researchers looked at how the T cell repertoire shifted as pregnancy progressed.

The library was generated by the immunoSEQ multiplex PCR assay. This immuneACCESS table, as held by TCRdb, lists in-frame sequences with V and J called but not all clones. Of the missing ones, under half trace to an unresolved V gene in checked studies; the others have no known cause. This sample holds about 60,000 clones; 90% were observed only once. The ten top clones hold roughly 2.2% of the sample. The CDR3, from cysteine to phenylalanine, totals 13 residues. Only the CDR3 part of the read is kept: 39 bases, read in frame from the first base. Via the germline V gene, CDR1 is SGHDN and CDR2 FVKESK. V loses 4 bases of germline sequence and J loses 8 bases, and the interval between the two ends is 14 bases. Concerning this clone: Its target antigen remains unknown. No much larger clone exists at a distance of one base, and base qualities are not known.

The sequence was obtained from a female donor in good health, enrolled as a control in a pregnancy study. The V and J segments used are TRBV14 and TRBJ1-2; perhaps TRBD1 is the D gene, with 5 bases matching. The sequencing here drew on peripheral blood, taken in the second trimester of pregnancy. Here the CDR3 is given as CASSRGGDAGYTF. The nucleotide sequence is given as TGTGCCAGCAGCCGCGGGGGGGACGCGGGCTACACCTTC. Joined to the reference TRBV14 and TRBJ1-2 proteins, this CDR3 gives the full variable domain: EAGVTQFPSHSVIEKGQTVTLRCDPISGHDNLYWYRRVMGKEIKFLLHFVKESKQDESGMPNNRFLAERTGGTYSTLKVQPAELEDSGVYFCASSRGGDAGYTFGSGTRLTVV.